Shown below are 24 T cell receptor beta chains from a single sample sequenced in a study of OX40 agonist ivuxolimab in advanced cancers. Assay used: immunoSEQ multiplex PCR; TCRdb lists only in-frame clones, some missing. The top ten hold approximately 1.3% of the sample, which has about 61,000 clones, roughly 86% seen once. The specimen comprised CD4+ or CD8+ T cells sorted from blood, sampled in a trial of the OX40 agonist ivuxolimab. The source is an adult with an advanced solid tumor such as melanoma, head and neck, liver or kidney cancer.

This chain uses TRBV15 with TRBJ1-1, with D perhaps TRBD1 (6 bases). The CDR3 is 13 residues long. Trimming took 5 bases from V and 4 from J, leaving 11 bases between them. Germline V lookup: CDR1 LNHNV, CDR2 YYDKDF (reference sequence). CDR3 nucleotides: TGTGCCACCAGCCCGAGGGGGTCCACTGAAGCTTTCTTT. As protein: CATSPRGSTEAFF.

V usage is TRBV18 and J usage is TRBJ2-5; D remains unclear. CDR1 is KGHSH and CDR2 is LQKENI in the germline V gene. The ends were cut back, 2 bases at V and 5 bases at J, with 6 bases in the middle. This CDR3 contains 12 residues. Here the CDR3 DNA reads TGTGCCAGCTCACCAGACTCGGAGACCCAGTACTTC. Translation: CASSPDSETQYF. The variable domain in full, with the rest retrieved from reference TRBV18 and TRBJ2-5, is NAGVMQNPRHLVRRRGQEARLRCSPMKGHSHVYWYRQLPEEGLKFMVYLQKENIIDESGMPKERFSAEFPKEGPSILRIQQVVRGDSAAYFCASSPDSETQYFGPGTRLLVL.

This clone was seen only a few times. The rearrangement joins TRBV18 to TRBJ2-1, with 9 bases fitting TRBD1. This CDR3 is built from 14 residues. Germline CDR1 reads KGHSH; CDR2 reads LQKENI. Losses at the gene ends were 5 bases for V and 4 bases for J; bases not matched to a gene: 3. The CDR3 sequence is CASSAGTGYNEQFF. CDR3 nucleotide sequence: TGTGCCAGCTCAGCCGGGACAGGGTACAATGAGCAGTTCTTC.

This chain links TRBV5-1 with TRBJ2-3, with D perhaps matching TRBD2 (6 bases). The CDR3 sequence is 15 residues long. Germline V gives CDR1 SGHRS, CDR2 YFSETQ. Trimming stripped 4 bases from V and 2 bases from J, with 14 bases between. The CDR3 sequence is CASSNPGLYTDTQYF. In DNA form, the CDR3 reads TGCGCCAGCAGCAACCCGGGACTCTACACAGATACGCAGTATTTT.

The chain couples TRBV5-6 to TRBJ1-6; D gene unclear. Germline CDR1 and CDR2: SGHDT and YYEEEE. This CDR3 has 15 amino acids. The V end lost 6 bases, the J end lost 0 bases, and 10 bases lay between the germline ends. The CDR3 sequence is CASTDTDSYNSPLHF. The CDR3 bases are TGTGCCAGCACCGACACCGACTCCTATAATTCACCCCTCCACTTT.

This clone has just a few counts. V usage is TRBV19 and J usage is TRBJ1-1; D gene uncertain. The CDR3 has 15 residues. The germline V gene has CDR1 LNHDA and CDR2 SQIVND (reference sequence). V lost 7 bases, J lost 4 bases, and 19 bases lay in between. The CDR3 reads CASTPLAPRVTEAFF. CDR3 bases: TGTGCCAGTACTCCTTTAGCACCGAGAGTCACTGAAGCTTTCTTT.

The V gene is TRBV6-5, the J gene TRBJ1-6; possible D gene TRBD1, 6 bases. This CDR3 is built from 14 residues. Trimming took 6 bases from V and 5 from J, leaving 11 bases between them. In germline, CDR1 is MNHEY, CDR2 SVGAGI. Written as DNA, the CDR3 is TGTGCCAGCAGCGTCAGGGGTAATAATTCACCCCTCCACTTT. Amino acid sequence: CASSVRGNNSPLHF.

The V call is TRBV12-5, the J call TRBJ1-1; TRBD1 aligns across 7 bases. Germline CDR1 and CDR2: LGHNT and FRNRAP. The ends lost 2 bases at V and 0 bases at J; junction bases unmatched: 9. The CDR3 spans 17 residues. The CDR3 protein is CASGLLNLGQVNTEAFF. CDR3 coding DNA: TGTGCTAGTGGTTTGCTTAACCTAGGACAGGTGAACACTGAAGCTTTCTTT. The full variable domain, rest sourced from reference TRBV12-5 and TRBJ1-1, is DARVTQTPRHKVTEMGQEVTMRCQPILGHNTVFWYRQTMMQGLELLAYFRNRAPLDDSGMPKDRFSAEMPDATLATLKIQPSEPRDSAVYFCASGLLNLGQVNTEAFFGQGTRLTVV.

The chain joins TRBV19 to TRBJ1-3, with D unresolved. The CDR3 extends over 13 amino acids. With 4 bases removed from V and 5 bases from J, the gap between germline ends came to 9 bases. Looked up from germline, CDR1 is LNHDA and CDR2 is SQIVND (reference sequence). CDR3 sequence reads: CASSKDRRNTIYF. The CDR3 coding sequence is TGTGCCAGTAGTAAGGACCGGAGAAACACCATATATTTT. Full variable domain (rest looked up from reference TRBV19 and TRBJ1-3): DGGITQSPKYLFRKEGQNVTLSCEQNLNHDAMYWYRQDPGQGLRLIYYSQIVNDFQKGDIAEGYSVSREKKESFPLTVTSAQKNPTAFYLCASSKDRRNTIYFGEGSWLTVV.

The V call is TRBV6-1, the J call TRBJ2-7; the D call may be TRBD1 or TRBD2 (5 bases each). CDR1 and CDR2 from the germline V gene are MNHNS and SASEGT. CDR3 length: 15 residues. V gave up 2 bases and J gave up 2 bases, with 13 bases separating them. The CDR3 spells CASSEPGAATYEQYF. In nucleotides, the CDR3 is TGTGCCAGCAGTGAACCCGGGGCAGCGACCTACGAGCAGTACTTC.

The J gene is TRBJ1-3, the V gene TRBV5-1; D gene unclear. V lost 0 bases to trimming and J lost 0 bases, with 10 bases between them. CDR3 length equals 16 residues. The germline V gene encodes CDR1 SGHRS and CDR2 YFSETQ. CDR3 in amino acids: CASSLVGAVSGNTIYF. In DNA form, the CDR3 reads TGCGCCAGCAGCTTGGTAGGCGCCGTCTCTGGAAACACCATATATTTT.

The chain has TRBV28 and TRBJ2-7, with D perhaps matching TRBD2 (6 bases). Germline values: CDR1 MDHEN, CDR2 SYDVKM. The germline V and J ends were trimmed by 2 bases and 2 bases, with 13 bases remaining between them. This CDR3 comprises 15 residues. CDR3 amino acids: CASSLQGGATYEQYF. The CDR3 DNA follows: TGTGCCAGCAGTTTACAGGGCGGGGCCACCTACGAGCAGTACTTC.

The chain combines TRBV13 with TRBJ2-1; D unresolved. V was clipped by 5 bases and J by 7 bases, with 9 bases between them. This CDR3 contains 12 residues. CDR1 and CDR2 (germline): PRHDT, FYEKMQ (reference sequence). CDR3 DNA: TGTGCCAGCAGCCGACTTGAGAATGAGCAGTTCTTC. Protein product: CASSRLENEQFF.

CDR3 region: CASSAADSLSYEQYF. The DNA of the CDR3 is TGTGCCAGCAGCGCCGCGGACAGCCTCTCCTACGAGCAGTACTTC. The chain employs TRBV7-9 and TRBJ2-7; D may be TRBD1 (6 bases). CDR3 length: 15 residues. Looked up from germline, CDR1 is SEHNR and CDR2 is FQNEAQ (reference sequence). Trimming removed 5 bases at V and 0 bases at J, with 14 bases between.

This chain connects TRBV6-5 to TRBJ1-2; 9 bases agree with TRBD1. This CDR3 has 15 residues. With 0 bases clipped from V and 9 bases from J, the junction kept 8 bases outside the gene matches. Germline CDR1 reads MNHEY; CDR2 reads SVGAGI. The CDR3, as DNA: TGTGCCAGCAGTTACTCGAACCACAGGGGGCAAAGCTACACCTTC. This translates into CASSYSNHRGQSYTF.

V usage is TRBV5-4 and J usage is TRBJ2-7, with D perhaps TRBD1 or TRBD2 (7 bases each). Trimming took off 4 bases at V and 0 bases at J, with 20 bases between the two ends. There are 17 residues in the CDR3. CDR1 and CDR2 (germline): SGHNT, YYREEE (reference sequence). CDR3: CASSPRGRVGSSYEQYF. CDR3 nucleotides: TGTGCCAGCAGCCCCAGGGGGAGGGTTGGGAGCTCCTACGAGCAGTACTTC.

In its sample, this clone was seen a few times. This rearrangement joins TRBV4-2 to TRBJ1-5; no clear D gene. In germline, CDR1 is LGHNA, CDR2 YNFKEQ. There are 16 residues in the CDR3. Between the trimmed V and J ends, which lost 4 bases and 0 bases, there was a span of 13 bases. CDR3 in amino acids: CASSPAGSYSNQPQHF. In DNA, the CDR3 is TGTGCCAGCAGCCCCGCGGGGTCTTATAGCAATCAGCCCCAGCATTTT.

J is TRBJ2-2 and V is TRBV6-4; TRBD1 matches at 9 bases. The CDR3 contains 14 residues. The V and J ends lost 6 bases and 5 bases, in that order; junction bases with no gene match: 4. Germline V lookup: CDR1 MRHNA, CDR2 SNTAGT. The CDR3 coding sequence is TGTGCCAGCAGCGAAGGACAGGGGACCGGGGAGCTGTTTTTT. Its translation: CASSEGQGTGELFF.

This chain uses TRBV5-6 with TRBJ2-1; tentatively, D is TRBD2 (7 bases). The CDR3 runs to 15 residues. CDR1 is SGHDT and CDR2 is YYEEEE in the germline V gene. V was trimmed by 0 bases and J by 9 bases, leaving 16 bases between them. CDR3 in DNA: TGTGCCAGCAGCTTGGCCGGGCGGGGGCGCGCTGAGCAGTTCTTC. This codes for CASSLAGRGRAEQFF.

The rearrangement links TRBV11-2 to TRBJ1-6; unclear D gene. Looked up from germline, CDR1 is SGHAT and CDR2 is FQNNGV. This CDR3 contains 14 residues. Trimming cost V 0 bases and J 10 bases, with 10 bases left between them. CDR3 sequence reads: CASSLDLGLSPLHF. The DNA for the CDR3 is TGTGCCAGCAGCTTAGATCTGGGGTTGTCACCCCTCCACTTT.

This sequence joins TRBV5-1 and TRBJ2-3; 7 positions agree with TRBD1. Germline V gene data show CDR1 as SGHRS and CDR2 as YFSETQ. J lost 4 bases, V lost 7 bases, and 12 bases had no gene match. The CDR3 runs 15 residues. CDR3 in DNA: TGCGCCAGCCGGGCCCAACAGGGGATGGCAGATACGCAGTATTTT. It encodes CASRAQQGMADTQYF.

The chain combines TRBV29-1 with TRBJ2-2; D unclear. The CDR3 has 12 residues. Between the trimmed V and J ends, which lost 4 bases and 6 bases, there was a span of 9 bases. Germline CDR1 reads SQVTM; CDR2 reads ANQGSEA. DNA of the CDR3: TGCAGCGTTGCGTGGGTTGCCGGGGAGCTGTTTTTT. Protein sequence: CSVAWVAGELFF.

The chain recombines TRBV12-1 with TRBJ1-5. TRBV12-1 is a pseudogene. The CDR3 is 13 residues long. The CDR3 coding sequence is TGTGCCAGCAGCTTCCGGTGTTGTCAGCCCCAGCATTTT. This encodes CASSFRCCQPQHF.

The J gene is TRBJ1-2, the V gene TRBV6-4; the match to TRBD1 covers 7 bases. V shed 5 bases, J shed 6 bases, and the junction held 12 bases outside the gene matches. The CDR3 totals 15 residues. Looked up from germline, CDR1 is MRHNA and CDR2 is SNTAGT. Written as DNA, the CDR3 is TGTGCCAGCAGTTCTGTCGGAGGGGGCGCCGATGGCTACACCTTC. Translating it yields CASSSVGGGADGYTF.